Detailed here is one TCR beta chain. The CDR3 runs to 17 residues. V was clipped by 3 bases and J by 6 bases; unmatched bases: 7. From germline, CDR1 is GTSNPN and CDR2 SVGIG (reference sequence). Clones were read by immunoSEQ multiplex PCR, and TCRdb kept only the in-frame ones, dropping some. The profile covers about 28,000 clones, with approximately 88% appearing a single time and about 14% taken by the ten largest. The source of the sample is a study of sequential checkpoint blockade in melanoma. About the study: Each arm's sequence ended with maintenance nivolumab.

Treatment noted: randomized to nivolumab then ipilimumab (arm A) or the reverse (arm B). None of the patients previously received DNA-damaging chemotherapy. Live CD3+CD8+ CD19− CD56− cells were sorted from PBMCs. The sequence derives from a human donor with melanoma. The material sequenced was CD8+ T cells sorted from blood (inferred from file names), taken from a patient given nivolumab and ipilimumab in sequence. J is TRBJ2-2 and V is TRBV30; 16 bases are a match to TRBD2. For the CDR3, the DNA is TGTGCCTGGAGAGGGACTAGCGGGAGGGCGGCCGCCGGGGAGCTGTTTTTT. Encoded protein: CAWRGTSGRAAAGELFF.